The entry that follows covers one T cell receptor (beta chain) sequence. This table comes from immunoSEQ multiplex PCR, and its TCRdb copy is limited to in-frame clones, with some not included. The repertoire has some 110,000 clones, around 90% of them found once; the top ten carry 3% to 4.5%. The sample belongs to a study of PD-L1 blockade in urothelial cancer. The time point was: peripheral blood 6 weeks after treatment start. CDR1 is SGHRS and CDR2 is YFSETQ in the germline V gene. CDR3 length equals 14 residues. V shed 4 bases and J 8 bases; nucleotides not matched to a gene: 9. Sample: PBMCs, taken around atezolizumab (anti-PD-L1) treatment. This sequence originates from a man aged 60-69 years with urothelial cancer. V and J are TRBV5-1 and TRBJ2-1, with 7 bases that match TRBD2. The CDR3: CASSPRGREDEQFF. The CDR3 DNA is TGCGCCAGCAGCCCTCGGGGCCGGGAGGATGAGCAGTTCTTC.